There are a few counts of the clone carrying this TCR beta chain. This entry belongs to a study of T-cell reconstitution after alpha-beta-depleted transplantation in children. The ends were cut back, 0 bases at V and 4 bases at J, with 12 bases in the middle. Germline V lookup: CDR1 SGDLS, CDR2 YYNGEE. The CDR3 runs 15 residues. Unique molecular identifiers were incorporated into the prepared TCRbeta library. In TCRdb, the PCR reads were re-called with MiXCR into one record per CDR3 protein. The table has 300,000 to 400,000 distinct CDR3 sequences, around 15% seen once. The chain links TRBV9 to TRBJ2-3; D remains ambiguous. This receptor was taken from a male patient between 2 and 15 years old who had a stem cell transplant for acute lymphoblastic leukemia, so the T cells may come from the graft donor. The sample here was PBMCs, mostly from graft donor cells, taken 360 days after TCRalphabeta/CD19-depleted stem cell transplant. The CDR3 nucleotides are TGTGCCAGCAGCGTAGGGAACCACAGAGCAGATACGCAGTATTTT. This sequence encodes CASSVGNHRADTQYF.